A selection of T cell receptor beta chains follows, all from one sample in a study of regulatory T cells in long-lasting Graves disease. TCRdb analysed the multiplex PCR reads with MiXCR anew, one entry per CDR3 protein. The table lists hundreds of thousands of distinct CDR3 sequences, approximately 15% of them singletons, with 25% to 30% in the top ten. The sample was also linked to a second study, of T cells in Graves' hyperthyroidism and ophthalmopathy.

The material sequenced was peripheral blood mononuclear cells (PBMCs), taken at new diagnosis, from a patient treated with antithyroid drugs. These TCRs come from a man aged 35 to 55 with Graves disease. Each CDR3 is given with its conserved first and last residue. Each record gives: CDR3 DNA, CDR3 protein, D gene, clone size, CDR3 length, V gene, J gene. D genes are given only for firm matches. A row's size may be missing; if present it is once, few, many or a size class.

TGTGCCAGCAGCTTGGTTGTCGGGGGGACGGCCCAGTACTTC	CASSLVVGGTAQYF	TRBD2	many	14	TRBV5-6	TRBJ2-5
TGTGCCAGCAACGCAAACCCGGGACTAGCGGACAATGAGCAGTTCTTC	CASNANPGLADNEQFF	TRBD2	many	16	TRBV28	TRBJ2-1
TGCAGTGCTCCCCCTATCGCGGGGGGAATCCATACGCAGTATTTT	CSAPPIAGGIHTQYF	TRBD2	NA	15	TRBV20-1	TRBJ2-3
TGCGCCAGCAGCTTGATGGACAGCTCCTACAATGAGCAGTTCTTC	CASSLMDSSYNEQFF	NA	many	15	TRBV5-1	TRBJ2-1
TGTGCCAGCAGCCCTCACCGCGGGGCAGATACGCAGTATTTT	CASSPHRGADTQYF	NA	many	14	TRBV7-2	TRBJ2-3
TGTGCCAGCAGTTGGGGCTTAGAGGATGAAGCTTTCTTT	CASSWGLEDEAFF	NA	many	13	TRBV6-5	TRBJ1-1
TGTGCCAGCTCACCCCTTCGAACAGGCTCGAATGAGCAGTTCTTC	CASSPLRTGSNEQFF	NA	many	15	TRBV18	TRBJ2-1
TGCGCCAGCAGAACCGACAAGACGAACACCGGGGAGCTGTTTTTT	CASRTDKTNTGELFF	NA	few	15	TRBV10-2	TRBJ2-2
TGTGCCAGCAGCCAAGTAGATAAGTCTAGCACAGATACGCAGTATTTT	CASSQVDKSSTDTQYF	NA	many	16	TRBV3-1	TRBJ2-3
TGTGCCGGCGGCCCAGGGCGGGTTGGAAACACCATATATTTT	CAGGPGRVGNTIYF	NA	few	14	TRBV7-9	TRBJ1-3
TGTGCCACCAGCAGAGATTGGGGACCCCTCCACTTT	CATSRDWGPLHF	NA	NA	12	TRBV15	TRBJ1-6
TGTGCCAGCAGCCAACGCGGGCGGGGGGACGGAGATACGCAGTATTTT	CASSQRGRGDGDTQYF	TRBD2	many	16	TRBV3-1	TRBJ2-3
TGTGCCAGCAGCTTAGGCCTTGGGACGGTGAACACCGGGGAGCTGTTTTTT	CASSLGLGTVNTGELFF	NA	NA	17	TRBV13	TRBJ2-2
TGTGCCAGCGGTTTATCGCGTCAGAACCAACTGAACACTGAAGCTTTCTTT	CASGLSRQNQLNTEAFF	NA	NA	17	TRBV28	TRBJ1-1
TGCGCCAGCAGCCAAGATGTTACAGGGCCCGGGGAGCTGTTTTTT	CASSQDVTGPGELFF	NA	NA	15	TRBV4-3	TRBJ2-2
TGTGCCATCAGAGGACAGGGGCCACACGAGCAGTACTTC	CAIRGQGPHEQYF	TRBD1	many	13	TRBV10-3	TRBJ2-7